The rows below give T cell receptor beta chains drawn from one sample of a study of CD8 T cells in ankylosing spondylitis. TCRdb used MiXCR to reprocess the 5' RACE reads, holding one entry per CDR3 protein. The data contain around 340,000 distinct CDR3 sequences, about 15% of them singletons. The sample was blood, either unsorted or a sorted T cell fraction (not recorded which). The receptors shown here come from a male donor with ankylosing spondylitis or in good health (not recorded which). Each CDR3 is given with its conserved first and last residue. Fields, in order: clone size, V gene, J gene, D gene, CDR3 DNA, CDR3 protein. D genes are given only for firm matches. Only some rows state a clone size, as once, few, many or a class for expanded clones.

abundance: NA
v_gene: TRBV12-3/TRBV12-4
j_gene: TRBJ2-1
d_gene: TRBD2
CDR3nt: TGTGCCAGCAGTTCAAGACTAGCGGGATTGAACAATGAGCAGTTCTTC
CDR3aa: CASSSRLAGLNNEQFF

abundance: few
v_gene: TRBV20-1
j_gene: TRBJ2-1
d_gene: NA
CDR3nt: TGCAGTGCTAGTAGGTCGGGTGAGCAGTTCTTC
CDR3aa: CSASRSGEQFF

abundance: many
v_gene: TRBV4-1
j_gene: TRBJ1-2
d_gene: TRBD1
CDR3nt: TGCGCCAGCAGCCCACAGGGGGCCCATGGCTACACCTTC
CDR3aa: CASSPQGAHGYTF

abundance: NA
v_gene: TRBV15
j_gene: TRBJ2-3
d_gene: NA
CDR3nt: TGTGCCACCAGCAGAGGGGGCACCGGGGCGAAGTCTAGCACAGATACGCAGTATTTT
CDR3aa: CATSRGGTGAKSSTDTQYF

abundance: few
v_gene: TRBV20-1
j_gene: TRBJ2-2
d_gene: TRBD1
CDR3nt: TGCAGTGCTAGAGAGGGACAGCTGAACACCGGGGAGCTGTTTTTT
CDR3aa: CSAREGQLNTGELFF

abundance: few
v_gene: TRBV6-6
j_gene: TRBJ2-7
d_gene: TRBD2
CDR3nt: TGTGCCACCCAGGGAGGGGTCCAGTACGAGCAGTACTTC
CDR3aa: CATQGGVQYEQYF

abundance: few
v_gene: TRBV7-2
j_gene: TRBJ1-1
d_gene: NA
CDR3nt: TGTGCCAGCAGCCGACTAGGAAGTACGAACACTGAAGCTTTCTTT
CDR3aa: CASSRLGSTNTEAFF

abundance: few
v_gene: TRBV10-3
j_gene: TRBJ2-1
d_gene: NA
CDR3nt: TGTGCCATCGGTCCTGGCTCCTACAATGAGCAGTTCTTC
CDR3aa: CAIGPGSYNEQFF

abundance: few
v_gene: TRBV6-1
j_gene: TRBJ1-4
d_gene: NA
CDR3nt: TGTGCCAGCAGCAAGGACCCGGGTGAAAAACTGTTTTTT
CDR3aa: CASSKDPGEKLFF

abundance: many
v_gene: TRBV5-1
j_gene: TRBJ2-1
d_gene: TRBD2
CDR3nt: TGCGCCAGCAGCTGGAGCGGGGGGGCTACGAATGAGCAGTTCTTC
CDR3aa: CASSWSGGATNEQFF

abundance: many
v_gene: TRBV12-3/TRBV12-4
j_gene: TRBJ2-5
d_gene: NA
CDR3nt: TGTGCCAGCAGTTTCCTGAAAGAGACCCAGTACTTC
CDR3aa: CASSFLKETQYF

abundance: many
v_gene: TRBV12-3/TRBV12-4
j_gene: TRBJ1-4
d_gene: NA
CDR3nt: TGTGCCAGCACCTCATCCCGGGGGCGAAGTGAAAAACTGTTTTTT
CDR3aa: CASTSSRGRSEKLFF

abundance: NA
v_gene: TRBV7-9
j_gene: TRBJ2-3
d_gene: NA
CDR3nt: TGTGCCAGCAGCTTAGCATCCTGGTCCACAGATACGCAGTATTTT
CDR3aa: CASSLASWSTDTQYF

abundance: few
v_gene: TRBV10-3
j_gene: TRBJ2-6
d_gene: TRBD1
CDR3nt: TGTGCCATCAGTAGGGACAGGGTATCTGGGGCCAACGTCCTGACTTTC
CDR3aa: CAISRDRVSGANVLTF